A single T cell receptor beta chain is shown here with its context. The germline gives CDR1 LNHDA, CDR2 SQIVND (reference sequence). V was cut by 3 bases and J by 0 bases, with 14 bases left in between. The CDR3 runs 17 residues. The sample originates from a study of T cell changes during pregnancy in multiple sclerosis. Here immunoSEQ multiplex PCR was the method, and the copy in TCRdb shows in-frame clones only, minus some. The sample has about 80,000 clones; about 90% are singletons. The sample in question was peripheral blood, obtained before pregnancy. The chain couples TRBV19 to TRBJ1-4, with no clear D. This TCR was recovered from a female donor with multiple sclerosis, enrolled in a pregnancy study. The CDR3 coding sequence is TGTGCCAGTAGTATTGGTGTCAGGTCTACAACTAATGAAAAACTGTTTTTT. Protein: CASSIGVRSTTNEKLFF.